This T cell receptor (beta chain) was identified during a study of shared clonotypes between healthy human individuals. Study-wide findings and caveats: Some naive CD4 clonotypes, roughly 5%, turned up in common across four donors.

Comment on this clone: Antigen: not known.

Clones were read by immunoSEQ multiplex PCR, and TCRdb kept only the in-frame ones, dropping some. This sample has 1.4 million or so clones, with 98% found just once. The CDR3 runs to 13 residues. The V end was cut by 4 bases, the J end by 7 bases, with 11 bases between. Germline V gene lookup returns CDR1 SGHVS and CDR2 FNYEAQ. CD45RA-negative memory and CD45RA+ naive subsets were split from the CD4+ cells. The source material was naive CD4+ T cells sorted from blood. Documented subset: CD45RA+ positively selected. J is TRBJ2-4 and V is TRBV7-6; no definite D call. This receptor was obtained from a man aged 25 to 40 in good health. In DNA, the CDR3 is TGTGCCAGCAGCTCCCCCCCGGTTAACATTCAGTACTTC. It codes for CASSSPPVNIQYF.